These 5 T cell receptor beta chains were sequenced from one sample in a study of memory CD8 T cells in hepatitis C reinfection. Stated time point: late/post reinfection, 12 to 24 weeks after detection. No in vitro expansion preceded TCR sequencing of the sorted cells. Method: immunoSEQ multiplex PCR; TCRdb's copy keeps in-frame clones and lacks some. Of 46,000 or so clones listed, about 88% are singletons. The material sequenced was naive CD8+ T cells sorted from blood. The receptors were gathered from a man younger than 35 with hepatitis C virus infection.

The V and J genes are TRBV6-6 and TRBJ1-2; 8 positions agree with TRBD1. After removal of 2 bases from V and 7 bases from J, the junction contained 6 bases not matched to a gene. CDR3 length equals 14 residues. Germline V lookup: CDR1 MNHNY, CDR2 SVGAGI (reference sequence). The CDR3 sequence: CASSYTQGGAGYTF. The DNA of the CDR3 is TGTGCCAGCAGTTACACACAGGGGGGAGCTGGCTACACCTTC.

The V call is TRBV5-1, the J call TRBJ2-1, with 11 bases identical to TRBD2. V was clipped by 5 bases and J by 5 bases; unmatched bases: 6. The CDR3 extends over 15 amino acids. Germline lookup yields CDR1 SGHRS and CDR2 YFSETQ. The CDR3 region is CASSWGTSGHNEQFF. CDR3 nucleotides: TGCGCCAGCAGTTGGGGGACTAGCGGACACAATGAGCAGTTCTTC.

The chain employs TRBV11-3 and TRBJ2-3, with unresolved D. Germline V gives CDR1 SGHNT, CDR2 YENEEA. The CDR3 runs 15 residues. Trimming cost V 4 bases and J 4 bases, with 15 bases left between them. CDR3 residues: CASSSNDAAPDTQYF. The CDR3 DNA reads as TGTGCCAGCAGCTCGAACGATGCGGCCCCAGATACGCAGTATTTT.

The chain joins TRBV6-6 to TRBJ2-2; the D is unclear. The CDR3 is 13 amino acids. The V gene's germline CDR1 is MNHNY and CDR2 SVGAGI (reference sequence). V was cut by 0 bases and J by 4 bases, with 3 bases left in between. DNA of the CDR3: TGTGCCAGCAGTTACTCCCGCACCGGGGAGCTGTTTTTT. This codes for CASSYSRTGELFF.

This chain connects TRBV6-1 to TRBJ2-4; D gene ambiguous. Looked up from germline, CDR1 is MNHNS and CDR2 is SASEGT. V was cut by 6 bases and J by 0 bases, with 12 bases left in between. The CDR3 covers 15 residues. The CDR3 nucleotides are TGTGCCAGCAGGGAGCCCCGATCAGCCAAAAACATTCAGTACTTC. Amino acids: CASREPRSAKNIQYF.